This T cell receptor (beta chain) was sequenced in a study of T cell repertoires in cytomegalovirus infection. Study context: CMV infection together with matching HLA type was indicated by public TCR beta signatures. Study-level results: There were carriers of CMV plus the relevant HLA, and cumulative public TCR beta family frequency identified them. In two of eight donors, the top clonotype was HLA-C-restricted CMV-specific.

Germline loops: CDR1 SGHTA, CDR2 FQGNSA. This CDR3 has 16 amino acids. Trimming removed 5 bases from V and 2 bases from J; junction bases left unmatched: 10. This clonotype showed up many times. Its target is not known. TCRdb recomputed calls from the reads with MiXCR, one row per CDR3 protein. In the table there are around 630,000 distinct CDR3 sequences, 20% to 25% of which are singletons. This chain joins TRBV7-2 and TRBJ2-3; TRBD1 matches at 7 bases. This receptor was identified in a human donor in good health (CMV status not recorded). Some clones in this sample may be carry-over from other donors' samples. The sample comprised CD8+ T cells from PBMCs. In DNA form, the CDR3 reads TGTGCCAGCAGCGTCAAGGGGGACAGATACACAGATACGCAGTATTTT. The encoded protein is CASSVKGDRYTDTQYF. Supplemented by reference TRBV7-2 and TRBJ2-3, the full variable domain reads GAGVSQSPSNKVTEKGKDVELRCDPISGHTALYWYRQSLGQGLEFLIYFQGNSAPDKSGLPSDRFSAERTGGSVSTLTIQRTQQEDSAVYLCASSVKGDRYTDTQYFGPGTRLTVL.